This T cell receptor beta chain was observed in a study of CD8 T cells in ankylosing spondylitis. The study, taken as a whole, reports: A TCR beta motif made of about eight highly homologous variants seemed typical of ankylosing spondylitis blood.

Each CDR3 protein is one row after TCRdb ran MiXCR on the 5' RACE reads. This table has 500,000 to 550,000 distinct CDR3 sequences, about 13% appearing once. Concerning this clonotype itself: Its matching antigen is unknown.

V was cut by 5 bases and J by 1 base, with 15 bases left in between. CDR1 SGHTA and CDR2 FQGNSA come from the germline V gene. This CDR3 is 15 amino acids long. The chain joins TRBV7-2 to TRBJ2-7, with D possibly being TRBD2 (5 bases). The source of this sequence is a male donor with ankylosing spondylitis. The source material was blood, either unsorted or a sorted T cell fraction (not recorded which). The CDR3 coding sequence is TGTGCCAGCAGCGGCGCCAGCGGCCCTTCCTACGAGCAGTACTTC. Its protein product is CASSGASGPSYEQYF.